This T cell receptor beta chain emerged from a study of shared clonotypes between healthy human individuals. Overall study findings and caveats: Sorted-subset sequencing was shown by rarefaction to be incomplete despite large depth.

Splitting of each subset's genomic DNA was done evenly across several immunoSEQ plates. Using immunoSEQ multiplex PCR, the repertoire was profiled, and TCRdb retains in-frame clones only, with some absent. The sample contains roughly 660,000 clones, 90% of which appear only once. Remarks on this clone: The target antigen is unknown.

Germline lookup yields CDR1 SNHLY and CDR2 FYNNEI. There are 13 residues in the CDR3. Trimming pared 5 bases from V and 4 bases from J, leaving 8 bases between. The chain carries TRBV2 and TRBJ2-2; D is ambiguous. This sequence originates from a man younger than 35 in good health. Some clones in this sample may be carry-over from other donors' samples. Material: memory CD8+ T cells from PBMCs. Subset noted: CD45RO+ cells pooled with CCR7-negative TemRA cells. Here the CDR3 DNA reads TGTGCCAGCAGTCCTAGACGCACCGGGGAGCTGTTTTTT. Residues: CASSPRRTGELFF.